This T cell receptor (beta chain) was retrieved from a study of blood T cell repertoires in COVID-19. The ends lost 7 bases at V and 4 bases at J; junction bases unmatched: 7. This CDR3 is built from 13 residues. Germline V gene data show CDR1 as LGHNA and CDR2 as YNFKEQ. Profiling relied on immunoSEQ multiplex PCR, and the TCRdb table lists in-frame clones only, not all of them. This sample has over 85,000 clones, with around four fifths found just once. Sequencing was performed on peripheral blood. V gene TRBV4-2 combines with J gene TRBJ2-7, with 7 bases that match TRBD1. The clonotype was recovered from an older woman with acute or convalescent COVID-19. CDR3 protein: CASKGQTNYEQYF. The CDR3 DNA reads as TGTGCCAGCAAGGGACAGACGAATTACGAGCAGTACTTC.